The text below deals with one T cell receptor (beta chain). Its antigen is still unknown. A much larger clone is a single base away; this may be a read error. Researchers drew blood RNA from unsorted whole blood and extracted germline DNA as well. Germline assignment: CDR1 SQVTM and CDR2 ANQGSEA. Germline trimming cut 6 bases from V and 5 bases from J; bases unmatched to any gene: 7. The length of the CDR3 is 13 residues. This specimen belongs to a study of tumor-infiltrating lymphocytes in primary liver carcinoma. In the study overall: Donors had hepatocellular carcinoma or combined HCC and intrahepatic cholangiocarcinoma. Findings of the study overall: Tumors and blood were compared for top-250-clone fraction, and tumors had the significantly higher value (p = 0.039). CD4+ and CD8+ repertoires could not be compared in these unsorted bulk samples.

Using a constant-region primer together with ProtoScript II reverse transcriptase, TCR beta cDNA was made from roughly 520 ng of total RNA. Libraries for TCR beta were built through three nested multiplex PCR rounds, which together made up a slightly modified ARM-PCR procedure. Rounds one and two of PCR, each of 10 to 11 cycles, were primed with TRBV1-TRBV30 forward primers and a C-beta reverse primer. One entry per CDR3 protein results from TCRdb running MiXCR on the multiplex PCR reads. The repertoire holds approximately 300,000 distinct CDR3 sequences, about 62% seen once, with approximately 9% in the top ten.

The clonotype originates from a man in his forties or fifties with primary liver carcinoma and hepatitis B virus infection. The chain couples TRBV29-1 to TRBJ2-7; 10 nucleotides match TRBD2. Input material: peripheral blood. CDR3 amino acids: CSVLAGVTDEQYF. The CDR3 nucleotides are TGCAGCGTGCTAGCGGGAGTTACCGACGAGCAGTACTTC.